The present entry profiles one T cell receptor beta chain with its context. Its antigen is not known. These data are taken from a study of PD-1 blockade in classical Hodgkin lymphoma. All trial patients relapsed after autologous stem cell transplantation. Classifying best responses yielded complete response, partial response or progressive disease. Assay: immunoSEQ multiplex PCR; the TCRdb copy retains only in-frame clones and omits some. Altogether about 40,000 clones are present, 60% to 80% being singletons, with the ten largest covering approximately 14%. This CDR3 is 15 amino acids long. Germline V gives CDR1 SGHDT, CDR2 YYEEEE. V lost 5 bases and J lost 7; bases outside the gene matches: 12. Points from the study as a whole: According to reports, newly diagnosed patients had lower baseline TCR diversity than healthy donors, and relapsed/refractory patients had lower baseline TCR diversity still.

Here the sequenced sample was peripheral blood mononuclear cells (PBMCs), taken before the second cycle of nivolumab. The TCR originated in a human donor with classical Hodgkin lymphoma. V usage is TRBV5-6 and J usage is TRBJ1-2, with 9 bases matching TRBD1. The chain's CDR3 is CASSLRGTGRSGYTF. In DNA form, the CDR3 reads TGTGCCAGCAGTTTGCGGGGGACAGGGCGGTCTGGCTACACCTTC.